Below, one T cell receptor (beta chain) is given with its context. No antigen is known for it. The sample belongs to a study of cytomegalovirus exposure and HLA in healthy donors. Study-wide context: HLA-typed donors contributed 65 million to 95 million unique TCRs, which were held in an early data release.

General observations from the study: In vitro testing confirmed three CMV-associated chains as specific for CMV antigens.

This PCR relied on a set of 60 Vbeta primers and 13 Jbeta primers. Method: immunoSEQ multiplex PCR; TCRdb's copy keeps in-frame clones and lacks some. The table records roughly 140,000 clones, approximately 78% of them present only once. The V gene's germline CDR1 is MNHNS and CDR2 SASEGT. V shed 8 bases, J shed 1 base, and the junction held 2 bases outside the gene matches. CDR3 length equals 13 residues. The origin of this receptor is a woman in her late teens or twenties in good health and CMV-seropositive. The V call is TRBV6-1, the J call TRBJ2-3, with TRBD1 matching 8 bases. Input material: PBMCs. The CDR3 spells CASGQGGTDTQYF. For the CDR3, the DNA is TGTGCCAGCGGACAGGGCGGCACAGATACGCAGTATTTT.